This T cell receptor (beta chain) was sequenced for a study of shared clonotypes between healthy human individuals. As for the study in general: Per-donor plates numbered three CD4 naive, three CD4 memory, two CD8 naive and one CD8 memory.

The ends lost 1 base at V and 7 bases at J; junction bases unmatched: 4. This CDR3 is built from 13 residues. Germline V gives CDR1 GTSNPN, CDR2 SVGIG (reference sequence). Worth noting for this clone: The antigen remains unidentified. Other DNA variants within this sample encode the same CDR3.

Clones were read by immunoSEQ multiplex PCR, and TCRdb kept only the in-frame ones, dropping some. This sample yields hundreds of thousands of clones, of which around four fifths are seen a single time; 1.5% to 2% belongs to the top ten. Donors had no recently reported acute infections or vaccinations and were HIV-negative. Notes on the study in general: Non-shared clonotypes had lower generation probabilities than those shared by all four donors.

Sequenced material: memory CD4+ T cells sorted from blood. The subset denotes: CD45RA-negative fraction. This sequence was found in a woman aged 30 to 39 in good health. The V call is TRBV30, the J call TRBJ1-5, with 7 bases lining up with TRBD1. This CDR3 is CAWSGTGRQPQHF. CDR3 nucleotides: TGTGCCTGGAGTGGGACAGGACGACAGCCCCAGCATTTT.